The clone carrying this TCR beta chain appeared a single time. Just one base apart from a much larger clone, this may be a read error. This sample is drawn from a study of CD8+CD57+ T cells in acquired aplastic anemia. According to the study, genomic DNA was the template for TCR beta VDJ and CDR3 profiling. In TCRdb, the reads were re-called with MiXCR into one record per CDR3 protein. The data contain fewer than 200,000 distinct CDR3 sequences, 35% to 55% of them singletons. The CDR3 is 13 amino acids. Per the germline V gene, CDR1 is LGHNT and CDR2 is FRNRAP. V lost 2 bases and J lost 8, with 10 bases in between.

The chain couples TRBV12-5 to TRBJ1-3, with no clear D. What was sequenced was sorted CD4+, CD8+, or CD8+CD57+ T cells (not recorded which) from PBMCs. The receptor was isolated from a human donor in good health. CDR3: CASGLLGSHTIYF. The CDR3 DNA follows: TGTGCTAGTGGTTTGCTTGGCTCTCACACCATATATTTT.